This TCR beta chain was identified during a study of cytomegalovirus exposure and HLA in healthy donors. Notes on this clone: Its antigen remains unidentified.

With 60 Vbeta and 13 Jbeta primers, the PCR was carried out. Here immunoSEQ multiplex PCR was the method, and the copy in TCRdb shows in-frame clones only, minus some. The sample consists of approximately 180,000 clones, under 90% of them appearing once. Whole-study results and caveats: Data from an earlier analysis indicated that most TCR beta V segments were productive either about 90% or about 30% of the time.

Donors counted as nominally healthy when sampled, yet unrecorded immune exposures were likely. The sequence derives from a man aged 30-40 years in good health and CMV-seropositive. Sequencing was done on a sample of PBMCs.

CDR3 nucleotide sequence: TGTGCCAGCAGCTTAGAGGGGGCCTCGAACACTGAAGCTTTCTTT. Translation gives CASSLEGASNTEAFF. The V and J genes are TRBV11-3 and TRBJ1-1; possibly TRBD1 for D (6 bases). The ends were cut back, 0 bases at V and 1 base at J, with 9 bases in the middle. CDR1 and CDR2 (germline): SGHNT, YENEEA. The CDR3 has 15 amino acids. Based on the CDR3 plus reference TRBV11-3 and TRBJ1-1, the full variable domain is EAGVVQSPRYKIIEKKQPVAFWCNPISGHNTLYWYLQNLGQGPELLIRYENEEAVDDSQLPKDRFSAERLKGVDSTLKIQPAELGDSAVYLCASSLEGASNTEAFFGQGTRLTVV.